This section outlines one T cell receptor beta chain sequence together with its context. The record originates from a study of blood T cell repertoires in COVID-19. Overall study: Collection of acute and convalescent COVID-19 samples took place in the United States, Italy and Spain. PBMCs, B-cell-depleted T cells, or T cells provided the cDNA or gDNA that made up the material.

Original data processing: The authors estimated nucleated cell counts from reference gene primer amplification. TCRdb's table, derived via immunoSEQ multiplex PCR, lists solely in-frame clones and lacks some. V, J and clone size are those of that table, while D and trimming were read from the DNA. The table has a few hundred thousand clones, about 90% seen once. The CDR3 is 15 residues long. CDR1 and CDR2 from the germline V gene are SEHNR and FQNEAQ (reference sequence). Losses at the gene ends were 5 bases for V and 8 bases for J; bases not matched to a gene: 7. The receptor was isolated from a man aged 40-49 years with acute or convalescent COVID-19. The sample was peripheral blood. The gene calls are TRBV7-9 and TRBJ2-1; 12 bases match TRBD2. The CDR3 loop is CASSPRASGRDEQFF. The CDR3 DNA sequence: TGTGCCAGCAGCCCCCGCGCTAGCGGGAGGGATGAGCAGTTCTTC.